These 8 T cell receptor beta chains were sequenced from one sample in a study of monozygotic twins with inflammatory bowel disease (dated by TCRdb to between 2017 and 2020). The library relied on 5' RACE. The sequencer listed for this sample is Illumina HiSeq 2500. TCRdb reprocessed the reads, reporting each CDR3 protein sequence once and no DNA. The sample table on file contains roughly 200,000 distinct CDR3 sequences. Of the sample, under 8.5% falls within the top ten clones. Sample: blood. All receptors come from a human donor with ulcerative colitis or Crohn's disease, or a healthy co-twin of an affected twin (not recorded which).

V gene TRBV20-1 combines with J gene TRBJ2-3; TCRdb's D call, TRBD2, is unchecked because there is no DNA. Germline V gene sequence: CDR1 DFQATT, CDR2 SNEGSKA (reference sequence). CDR3 length: 16 amino acids. CDR3 protein: CSARPLAARHTDTQYF.

This chain uses TRBV4-3 with TRBJ2-1; as DNA is missing, the TRBD2 call by TCRdb cannot be tested. Germline CDR1 reads LGHNA; CDR2 reads YSLEER. There are 19 residues in the CDR3. CDR3 residues: CASSRDHLSSGGPYNEQFF.

V usage is TRBV7-6 and J usage is TRBJ1-5. CDR1 is SGHVS and CDR2 is FNYEAQ in the germline V gene. CDR3 length: 16 residues. The CDR3 region is CASSLEVAANNQPQHF.

The J gene is TRBJ2-5, the V gene TRBV6-1; TCRdb proposes TRBD1, but this gene call is untestable without DNA. Germline CDR1 is MNHNS and CDR2 is SASEGT. This CDR3 contains 15 residues. The CDR3 loop is CASSAGTGVPETQYF.

This rearrangement joins TRBV14 to TRBJ2-2; TCRdb's D call, TRBD1, is unchecked because there is no DNA. Per germline, CDR1 SGHDN and CDR2 FVKESK. There are 15 residues in the CDR3. CDR3 sequence reads: CASSRPGTGTGELFF.

The V and J genes are TRBV7-2 and TRBJ2-7; lacking DNA, the TRBD2 call made by TCRdb goes unchecked. The CDR3 extends over 16 amino acids. CDR1 is SGHTA, CDR2 FQGNSA, per germline. CDR3 residues: CASSSEGLAAPYEQYF.

V and J are TRBV12-3 or TRBV12-4 and TRBJ1-1; lacking DNA, the TRBD1 call made by TCRdb goes unchecked. This CDR3 has 16 amino acids. This CDR3 reads CASSLLKGGVPTEAFF.

The chain is built from TRBV29-1 and TRBJ2-7; TCRdb designates TRBD1, a call that cannot be tested without DNA. There are 13 residues in the CDR3. Germline CDR1 and CDR2: SQVTM and ANQGSEA. CDR3: CSTRTGEAYEQYF.